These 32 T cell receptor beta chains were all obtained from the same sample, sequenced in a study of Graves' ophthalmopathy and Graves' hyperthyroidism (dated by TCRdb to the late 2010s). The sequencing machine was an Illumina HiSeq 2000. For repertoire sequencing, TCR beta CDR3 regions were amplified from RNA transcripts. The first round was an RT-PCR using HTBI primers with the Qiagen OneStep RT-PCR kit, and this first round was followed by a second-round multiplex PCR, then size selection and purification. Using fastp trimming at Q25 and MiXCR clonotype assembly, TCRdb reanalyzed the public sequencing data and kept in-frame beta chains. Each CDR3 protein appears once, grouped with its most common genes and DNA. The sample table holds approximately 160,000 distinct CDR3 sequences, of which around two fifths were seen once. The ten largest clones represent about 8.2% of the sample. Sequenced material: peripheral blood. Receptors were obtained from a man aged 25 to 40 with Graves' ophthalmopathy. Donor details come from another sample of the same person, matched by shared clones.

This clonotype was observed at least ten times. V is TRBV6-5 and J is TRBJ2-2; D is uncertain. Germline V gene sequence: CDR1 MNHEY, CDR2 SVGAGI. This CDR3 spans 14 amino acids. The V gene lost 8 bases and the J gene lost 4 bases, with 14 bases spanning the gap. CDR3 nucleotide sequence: TGTGCCAGCTTAGGCACTCGGCGCACCGGGGAGCTGTTTTTT. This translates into CASLGTRRTGELFF.

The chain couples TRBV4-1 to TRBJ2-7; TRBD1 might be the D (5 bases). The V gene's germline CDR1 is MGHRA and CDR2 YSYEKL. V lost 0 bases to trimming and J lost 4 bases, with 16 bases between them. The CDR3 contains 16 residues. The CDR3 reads CASSQDPPQGYYEQYF. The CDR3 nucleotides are TGCGCCAGCAGCCAAGATCCCCCGCAGGGCTATTACGAGCAGTACTTC.

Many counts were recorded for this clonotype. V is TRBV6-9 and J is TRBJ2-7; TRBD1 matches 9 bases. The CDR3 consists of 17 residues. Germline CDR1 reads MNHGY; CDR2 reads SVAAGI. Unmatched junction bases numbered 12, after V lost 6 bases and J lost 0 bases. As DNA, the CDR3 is TGTGCCAGCAGGGCGCTGGAAGGGGACAGGGTCTCCTACGAGCAGTACTTC. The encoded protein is CASRALEGDRVSYEQYF.

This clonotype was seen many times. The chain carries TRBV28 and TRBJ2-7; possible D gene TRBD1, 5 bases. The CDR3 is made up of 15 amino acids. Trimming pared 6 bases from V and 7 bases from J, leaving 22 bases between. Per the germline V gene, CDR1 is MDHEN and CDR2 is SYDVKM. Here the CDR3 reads CASSPGPGDQGEQYF. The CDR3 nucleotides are TGTGCCAGCAGCCCCGGACCCGGCGATCAGGGAGAGCAGTACTTC.

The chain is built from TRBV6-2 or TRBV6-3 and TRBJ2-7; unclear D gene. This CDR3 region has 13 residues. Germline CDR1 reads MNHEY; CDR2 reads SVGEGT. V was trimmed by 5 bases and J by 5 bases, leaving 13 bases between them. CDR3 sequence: CASSTPVTNEQYF. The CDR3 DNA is TGTGCCAGCAGTACTCCGGTCACGAACGAGCAGTACTTC.

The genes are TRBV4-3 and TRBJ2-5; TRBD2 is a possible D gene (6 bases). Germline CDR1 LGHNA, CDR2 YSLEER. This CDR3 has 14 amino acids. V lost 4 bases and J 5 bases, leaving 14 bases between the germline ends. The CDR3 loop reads CASSRQEGDETQYF. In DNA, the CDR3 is TGCGCCAGCAGCCGGCAGGAGGGTGACGAGACCCAGTACTTC.

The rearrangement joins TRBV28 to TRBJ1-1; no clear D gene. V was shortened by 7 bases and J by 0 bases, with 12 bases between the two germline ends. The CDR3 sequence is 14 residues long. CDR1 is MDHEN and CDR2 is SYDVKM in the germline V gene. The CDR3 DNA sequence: TGTGCCAGCAACTCCTACCTGGTGAACACTGAAGCTTTCTTT. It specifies CASNSYLVNTEAFF.

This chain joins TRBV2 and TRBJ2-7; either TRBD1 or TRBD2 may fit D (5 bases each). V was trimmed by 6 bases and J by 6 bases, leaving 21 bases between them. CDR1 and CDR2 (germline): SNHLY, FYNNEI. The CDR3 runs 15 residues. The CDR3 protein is CASSARDGSRGEQYF. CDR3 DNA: TGTGCCAGCAGCGCCAGGGACGGCTCCCGGGGCGAGCAGTACTTC. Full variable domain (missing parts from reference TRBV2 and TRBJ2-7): EPEVTQTPSHQVTQMGQEVILRCVPISNHLYFYWYRQILGQKVEFLVSFYNNEISEKSEIFDDQFSVERPDGSNFTLKIRSTKLEDSAMYFCASSARDGSRGEQYFGPGTRLTVT.

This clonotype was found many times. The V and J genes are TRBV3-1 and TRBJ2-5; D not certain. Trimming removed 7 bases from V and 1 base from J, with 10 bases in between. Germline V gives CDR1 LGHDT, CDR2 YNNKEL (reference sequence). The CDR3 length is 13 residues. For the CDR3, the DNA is TGTGCCAGCAATTCCCGGATCCAAGAGACCCAGTACTTC. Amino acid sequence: CASNSRIQETQYF.

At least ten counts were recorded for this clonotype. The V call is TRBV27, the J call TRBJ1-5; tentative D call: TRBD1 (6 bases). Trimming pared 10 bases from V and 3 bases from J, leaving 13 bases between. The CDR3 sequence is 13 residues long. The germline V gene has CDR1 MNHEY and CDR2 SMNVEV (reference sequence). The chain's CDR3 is CATRRQVNQPQHF. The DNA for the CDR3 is TGTGCCACCAGGAGACAGGTCAATCAGCCCCAGCATTTT.

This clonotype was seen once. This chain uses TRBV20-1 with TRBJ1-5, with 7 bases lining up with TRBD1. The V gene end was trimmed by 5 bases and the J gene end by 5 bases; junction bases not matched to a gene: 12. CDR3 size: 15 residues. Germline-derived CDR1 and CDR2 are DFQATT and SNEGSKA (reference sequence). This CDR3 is CSASTGAGGYQPQHF. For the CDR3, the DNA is TGCAGTGCTTCTACAGGGGCTGGGGGATATCAGCCCCAGCATTTT.

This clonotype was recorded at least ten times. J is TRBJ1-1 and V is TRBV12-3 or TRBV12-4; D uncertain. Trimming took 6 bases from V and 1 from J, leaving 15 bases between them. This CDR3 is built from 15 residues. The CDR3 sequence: CASSYRTGKNTEAFF. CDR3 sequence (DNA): TGTGCCAGCAGCTACAGAACGGGGAAGAACACTGAAGCTTTCTTT.

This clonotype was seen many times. This CDR3 reads CASSPRTQQETQYF. Here the CDR3 DNA reads TGTGCCAGCAGTCCTCGGACGCAACAAGAGACCCAGTACTTC. The genes are TRBV6-2 or TRBV6-3 and TRBJ2-5, with D unresolved. CDR1 MNHEY and CDR2 SVGEGT come from the germline V gene. There are 14 residues in the CDR3. Trimming stripped 5 bases from V and 2 bases from J, with 12 bases between.

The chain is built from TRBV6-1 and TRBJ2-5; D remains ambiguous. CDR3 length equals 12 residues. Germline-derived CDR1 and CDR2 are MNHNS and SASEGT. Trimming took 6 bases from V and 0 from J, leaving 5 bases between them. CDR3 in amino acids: CASSQNQETQYF. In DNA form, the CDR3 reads TGTGCCAGCAGCCAAAACCAAGAGACCCAGTACTTC.

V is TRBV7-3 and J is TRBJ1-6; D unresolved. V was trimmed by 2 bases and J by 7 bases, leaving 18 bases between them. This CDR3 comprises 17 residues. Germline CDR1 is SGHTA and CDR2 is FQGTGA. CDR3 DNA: TGTGCCAGCAGCTTAGCGGGCCCTAGGAGCCAGAATTCACCCCTCCACTTT. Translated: CASSLAGPRSQNSPLHF.

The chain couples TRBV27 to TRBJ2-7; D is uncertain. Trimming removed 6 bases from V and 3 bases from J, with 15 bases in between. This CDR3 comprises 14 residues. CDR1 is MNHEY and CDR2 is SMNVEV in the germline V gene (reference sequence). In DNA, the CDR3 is TGTGCCAGCAGCTCACACAACGCCCTCTACGAGCAGTACTTC. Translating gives CASSSHNALYEQYF.

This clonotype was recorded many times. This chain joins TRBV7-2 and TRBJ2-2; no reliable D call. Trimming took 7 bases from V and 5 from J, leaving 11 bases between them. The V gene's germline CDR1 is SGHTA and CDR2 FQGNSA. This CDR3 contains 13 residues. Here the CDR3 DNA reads TGTGCCAGCATCCTCAGCGCTACCGGGGAGCTGTTTTTT. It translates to CASILSATGELFF. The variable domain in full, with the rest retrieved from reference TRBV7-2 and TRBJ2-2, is GAGVSQSPSNKVTEKGKDVELRCDPISGHTALYWYRQSLGQGLEFLIYFQGNSAPDKSGLPSDRFSAERTGGSVSTLTIQRTQQEDSAVYLCASILSATGELFFGEGSRLTVL.

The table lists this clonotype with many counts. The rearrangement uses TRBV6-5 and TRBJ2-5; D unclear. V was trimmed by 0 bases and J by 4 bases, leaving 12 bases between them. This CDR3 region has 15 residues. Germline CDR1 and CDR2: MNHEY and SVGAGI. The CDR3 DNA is TGTGCCAGCAGTTACTCGATGGGCTGGGGAGAGACCCAGTACTTC. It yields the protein CASSYSMGWGETQYF.

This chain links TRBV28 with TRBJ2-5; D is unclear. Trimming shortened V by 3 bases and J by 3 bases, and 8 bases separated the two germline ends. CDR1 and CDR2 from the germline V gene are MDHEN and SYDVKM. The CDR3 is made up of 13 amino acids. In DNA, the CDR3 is TGTGCCAGCAGTTTCGGTGCCAAAGAGACCCAGTACTTC. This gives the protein CASSFGAKETQYF.

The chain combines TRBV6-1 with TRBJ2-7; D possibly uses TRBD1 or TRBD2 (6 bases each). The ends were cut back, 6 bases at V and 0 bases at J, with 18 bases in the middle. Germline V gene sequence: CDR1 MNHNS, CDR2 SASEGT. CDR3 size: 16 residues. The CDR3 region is CASRKQPGGASYEQYF. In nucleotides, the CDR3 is TGTGCCAGCAGAAAACAGCCCGGGGGCGCCTCCTACGAGCAGTACTTC.

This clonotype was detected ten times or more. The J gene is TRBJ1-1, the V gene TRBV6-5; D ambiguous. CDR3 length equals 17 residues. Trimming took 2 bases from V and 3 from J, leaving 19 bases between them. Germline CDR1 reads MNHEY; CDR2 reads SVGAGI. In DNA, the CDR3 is TGTGCCAGCAGTTACCCGTGGCCAAGGGCTGAGGACACTGAAGCTTTCTTT. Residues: CASSYPWPRAEDTEAFF.

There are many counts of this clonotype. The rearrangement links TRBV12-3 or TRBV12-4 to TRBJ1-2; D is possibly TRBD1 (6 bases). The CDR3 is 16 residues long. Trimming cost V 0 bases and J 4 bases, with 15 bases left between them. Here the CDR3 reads CASSLAPQGRPYGYTF. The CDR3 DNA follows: TGTGCCAGCAGTTTAGCCCCCCAGGGGCGCCCCTATGGCTACACCTTC.

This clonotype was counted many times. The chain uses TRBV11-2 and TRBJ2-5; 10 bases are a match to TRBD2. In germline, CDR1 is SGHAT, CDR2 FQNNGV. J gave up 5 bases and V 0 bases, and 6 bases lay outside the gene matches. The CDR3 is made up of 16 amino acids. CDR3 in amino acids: CASSLEASGSLETQYF. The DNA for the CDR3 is TGTGCCAGCAGCTTAGAAGCTAGCGGGAGTTTGGAGACCCAGTACTTC. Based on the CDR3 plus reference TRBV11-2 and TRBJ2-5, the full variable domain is EAGVAQSPRYKIIEKRQSVAFWCNPISGHATLYWYQQILGQGPKLLIQFQNNGVVDDSQLPKDRFSAERLKGVDSTLKIQPAKLEDSAVYLCASSLEASGSLETQYFGPGTRLLVL.

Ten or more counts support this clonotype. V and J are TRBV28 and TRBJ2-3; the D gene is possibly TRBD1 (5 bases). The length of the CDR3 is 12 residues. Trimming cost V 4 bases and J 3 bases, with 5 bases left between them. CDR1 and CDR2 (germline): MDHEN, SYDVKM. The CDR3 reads CASSSGTDTQYF. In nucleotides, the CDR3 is TGTGCCAGCAGTTCAGGGACAGATACGCAGTATTTT.

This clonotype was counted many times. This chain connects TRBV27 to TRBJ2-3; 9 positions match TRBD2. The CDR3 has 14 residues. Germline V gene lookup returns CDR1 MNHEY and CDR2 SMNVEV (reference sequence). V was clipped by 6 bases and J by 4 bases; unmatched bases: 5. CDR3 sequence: CASSLAGAADTQYF. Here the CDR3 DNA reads TGTGCCAGCAGCTTAGCGGGAGCGGCAGATACGCAGTATTTT.

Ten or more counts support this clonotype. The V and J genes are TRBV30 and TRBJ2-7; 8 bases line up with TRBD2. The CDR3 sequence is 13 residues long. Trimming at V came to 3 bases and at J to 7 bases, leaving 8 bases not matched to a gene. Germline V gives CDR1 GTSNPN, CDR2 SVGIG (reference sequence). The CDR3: CAWRRGAGGEQYF. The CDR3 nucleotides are TGTGCCTGGAGGCGGGGCGCGGGGGGAGAGCAGTACTTC.

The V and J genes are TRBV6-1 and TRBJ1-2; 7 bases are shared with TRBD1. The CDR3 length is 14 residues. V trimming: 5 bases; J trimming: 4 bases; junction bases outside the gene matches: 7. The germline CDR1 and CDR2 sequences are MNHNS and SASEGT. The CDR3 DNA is TGTGCCAGCAGTCTAGACAGGGTGGGCTATGGCTACACCTTC. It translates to CASSLDRVGYGYTF.

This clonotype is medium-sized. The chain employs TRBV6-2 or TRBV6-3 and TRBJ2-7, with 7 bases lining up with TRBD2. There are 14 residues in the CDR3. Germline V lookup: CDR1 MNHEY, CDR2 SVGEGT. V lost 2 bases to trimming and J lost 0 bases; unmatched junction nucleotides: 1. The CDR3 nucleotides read TGTGCCAGCAGTTACGGGACTAACTCCTACGAGCAGTACTTC. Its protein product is CASSYGTNSYEQYF.

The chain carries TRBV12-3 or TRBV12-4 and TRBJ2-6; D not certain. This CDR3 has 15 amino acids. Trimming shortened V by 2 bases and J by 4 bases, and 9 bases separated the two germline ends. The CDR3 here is CASSLMGMGANVLTF. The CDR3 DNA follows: TGTGCCAGCAGTTTAATGGGGATGGGGGCCAACGTCCTGACTTTC.

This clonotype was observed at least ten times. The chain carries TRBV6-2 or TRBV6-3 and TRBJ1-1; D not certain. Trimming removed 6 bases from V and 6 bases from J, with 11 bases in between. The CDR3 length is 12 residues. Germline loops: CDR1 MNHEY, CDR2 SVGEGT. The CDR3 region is CASRDPGSEAFF. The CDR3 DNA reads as TGTGCCAGCAGAGACCCGGGGTCTGAAGCTTTCTTT.

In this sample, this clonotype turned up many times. In DNA form, the CDR3 reads TGTGCCAGCAGCCAGTGGGACAGCCTAACCTATGGCTACACCTTC. Translated, it gives CASSQWDSLTYGYTF. The chain links TRBV4-2 to TRBJ1-2; TRBD1 agrees at 7 bases. The CDR3 consists of 15 residues. V shed 3 bases and J 4 bases; nucleotides not matched to a gene: 8. The germline V gene has CDR1 LGHNA and CDR2 YNFKEQ.

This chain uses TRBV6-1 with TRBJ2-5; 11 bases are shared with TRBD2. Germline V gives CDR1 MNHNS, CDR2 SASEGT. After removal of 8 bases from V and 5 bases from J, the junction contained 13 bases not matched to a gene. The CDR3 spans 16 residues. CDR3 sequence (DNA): TGTGCCAGCCAGCATAGCGGGGGGGTACCTTCCGAGACCCAGTACTTC. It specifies CASQHSGGVPSETQYF.